This T cell receptor (beta chain) was sequenced in a study of T cells in localized non-small cell lung cancer (dated by TCRdb to the early 2020s). Describing the broader study: The study analyzed T cell repertoires of 236 early-stage NSCLC patients, comparing tumors and uninvolved tumor-adjacent lungs. The cohort comprised roughly 230 treatment-naïve NSCLC patients with resected, localized lung tumors. A mean age of around 66 years was recorded for the NSCLC patients, of whom roughly 130 were male and 100 to 110 were female.

TCR beta CDR3 regions were sequenced from DNA using the immunoSEQ Assay. In the original analysis: To compute T cell density, TCR beta template counts were normalized to usable DNA, which was estimated by amplifying housekeeping genes. The preseqR package was used to estimate richness by extrapolating to 400,000 templates for PBMC samples and to 120,000 templates for tissue samples. Clonality was calculated as one minus Pielou's evenness. Tissue-enriched TCRs were identified by differential abundance testing using productive amino-acid clonotypes, minimum total count 5 and alpha 0.1. The Jaccard Index and the Morisita Overlap Index were used to measure how much the repertoires overlapped between compartments. GLIPH clustered TCR beta CDR3s with public tetramer-defined viral CDR3s; viral motifs required at least three viral sequences plus V-gene enrichment. The source is immuneACCESS, and TCRdb retained only in-frame sequences with V and J called. Part of the clones is not carried over; for the studies checked, unresolved V genes explain less than half of this, and the remainder is unexplained. The V and J calls and clone size were taken over from that table, and D and trimming were inferred from the DNA. The sample table holds over 55,000 clones, of which 75% to 90% were seen once. Under 2.5% of the sample is in the top ten clones.

Broad study findings and their caveats: A median of approximately 62 of the top 100 tumor clones turned up in the paired uninvolved adjacent lung, and 25 to 35 of those clones also ranked among the top 100 of that same adjacent lung. Because the study design was exploratory, TCR variables were selected using unadjusted p-values without false-discovery rate correction. Uninvolved tumor-adjacent lung showed the highest T cell clonality, higher than tumor, which suggests more focused antigenic responses in the uninvolved tumor-adjacent lung. Higher T cell density in blood was associated with longer overall survival, whereas higher clonality in adjacent lung was associated with shorter survival. Because multi-region sequencing of the tumors was not done, intratumor heterogeneity could not be ruled out.

This clone was picked up one time. What this receptor recognizes is not known. Base qualities are not recorded, but no much larger clone differs from it by a single base. At diagnosis, peripheral blood, uninvolved tumor-adjacent lung and tumor were collected and stored as a combination of fresh-frozen and FFPE material. For TCR repertoire profiling, blood samples were analyzed in the form of peripheral blood mononuclear cells. This receptor was identified in a woman between 35 and 75 years old with stage I lung adenocarcinoma. The sample here was peripheral blood, taken before any cancer treatment.

The nucleotides read TGTGCCAGCAGCTTTAGGCAGGGAGGATCTGGTGAGCAGTTCTTC. The encoded protein is CASSFRQGGSGEQFF. The rearranged chain carries TRBV13 and TRBJ2-1, and possibly TRBD2, on 6 matching bases. Trimming costs V 3 bases and J 9 bases, and their ends lie 18 bases apart. The CDR3 goes from the cysteine to the phenylalanine over 15 residues. Only the CDR3 DNA stays, 45 bases, in frame from base 1. Taken from the germline V gene (reference sequence), the CDR1 and CDR2 loops are PRHDT and FYEKMQ.